The 8 T cell receptor beta chains reported below all come from one sample, sequenced in a study of Graves' ophthalmopathy and Graves' hyperthyroidism. The authors amplified TCR beta CDR3 regions, and they did so from RNA transcripts for repertoire sequencing. HTBI-primed RT-PCR formed the first round, and a multiplex PCR formed the second. MiXCR was run by TCRdb on the multiplex PCR reads, yielding one entry per CDR3 protein. The sample records 600,000 to 700,000 distinct CDR3 sequences, about 38% being singletons. The specimen sequenced was peripheral blood. The receptors shown here come from an adult man with Graves' ophthalmopathy.

V usage is TRBV7-3 and J usage is TRBJ2-2, with 11 nucleotides matching TRBD1. CDR1 is SGHTA, CDR2 FQGTGA, per germline. The V and J ends lost 4 bases and 5 bases, in that order; junction bases with no gene match: 6. The CDR3 is 16 amino acids. The CDR3 spells CASSSGTGGETGELFF. The CDR3 DNA is TGTGCCAGCAGCTCTGGGACAGGGGGTGAGACCGGGGAGCTGTTTTTT.

The chain employs TRBV4-2 and TRBJ2-7; TRBD1 matches at 9 bases. The CDR3 is made up of 17 amino acids. The junction had 12 bases not matched to a gene; V was cut back by 2 bases and J by 4 bases. The germline V gene has CDR1 LGHNA and CDR2 YNFKEQ. The CDR3 is CASSQHLSGQGPYEQYF. CDR3 coding DNA: TGTGCCAGCAGCCAACACCTCTCCGGACAGGGGCCATACGAGCAGTACTTC.

The chain carries TRBV30 and TRBJ1-1, with TRBD1 matching 7 bases. With 0 bases clipped from V and 1 base from J, the junction kept 5 bases outside the gene matches. There are 15 residues in the CDR3. Germline values: CDR1 GTSNPN, CDR2 SVGIG (reference sequence). The CDR3 here is CAWSVQGHRNTEAFF. The CDR3 DNA is TGTGCCTGGAGTGTACAGGGGCACAGGAACACTGAAGCTTTCTTT.

Note on this clonotype: The CDR3 does not close with the conserved phenylalanine or tryptophan, likely indicating a read error. The rearrangement joins TRBV10-3 to TRBJ2-5; TRBD1 agrees at 7 bases. Germline V gives CDR1 ENHRY, CDR2 SYGVKD. The length of the CDR3 is 12 residues. With 10 bases clipped from V and 2 bases from J, the junction kept 4 bases outside the gene matches. CDR3 nucleotide sequence: TGTGCCACCAGGGACAGACAAGAGACCCAGTACCTC. Translating it yields CATRDRQETQYL.

The V and J genes are TRBV10-3 and TRBJ1-1; 10 bases match TRBD1. With V trimmed by 8 bases and J by 3 bases, 6 bases remained unmatched. CDR1 is ENHRY, CDR2 SYGVKD, per germline. The CDR3 runs to 14 residues. This chain's CDR3 is CAIWGQGRDTEAFF. CDR3 sequence (DNA): TGTGCCATCTGGGGACAGGGGCGGGACACTGAAGCTTTCTTT.

A few counts support this clonotype. The chain links TRBV20-1 to TRBJ2-5; 12 positions match TRBD2. With V trimmed by 2 bases and J by 4 bases, 5 bases remained unmatched. The CDR3 loop spans 15 amino acids. Germline V gene lookup returns CDR1 DFQATT and CDR2 SNEGSKA (reference sequence). The CDR3 DNA follows: TGCAGTGCTAGACTAGCGGGAGGGATTGGAGAGACCCAGTACTTC. Protein product: CSARLAGGIGETQYF.

This chain links TRBV4-3 with TRBJ2-6, with a weak D call TRBD2 (5 bases). Trimming cost V 0 bases and J 2 bases, with 14 bases left between them. Germline V gene lookup returns CDR1 LGHNA and CDR2 YSLEER. The CDR3 totals 18 residues. The CDR3 bases are TGCGCCAGCAGCCAAGATACTGCCCGGGGTACTGGGGCCAACGTCCTGACTTTC. Translated: CASSQDTARGTGANVLTF.

This clonotype was observed once. The CDR3 here is CAISESPPYYEQYF. DNA for the CDR3: TGTGCCATCAGTGAGTCCCCCCCCTACTACGAGCAGTACTTC. The chain links TRBV10-3 to TRBJ2-7, with D hard to call. This CDR3 spans 14 amino acids. Germline V gives CDR1 ENHRY, CDR2 SYGVKD. The germline V and J ends were trimmed by 0 bases and 3 bases, with 9 bases remaining between them.